This TCR beta chain originates from a study of blood T cells in healthy people across ages. In the case of this clonotype: The antigen remains undetermined.

The sample, approximately 11 milliliters of peripheral blood, was drawn from each donor. Per individual sample, total RNA of at least 6 micrograms was extracted. Study-wide points: CMV status of donors was unknown, possibly confounding expanded clonotype changes.

Trimming cost V 1 base and J 4 bases, with 14 bases left between them. The CDR3 totals 15 residues. The germline V gene has CDR1 MGHRA and CDR2 YSYEKL. A J-beta primer mix and a sample-barcoded 5' primer were used in a second PCR of about 7 to 12 cycles. TCRdb analysed the 5' RACE reads with MiXCR anew, one entry per CDR3 protein. Of fewer than 800,000 distinct CDR3 sequences listed, around 20% are singletons. This clonotype originated in a man aged 65-85 years in good health. The rearrangement joins TRBV4-1 to TRBJ2-7; D is perhaps TRBD1 or TRBD2 (5 bases each). Sequenced: blood. DNA for the CDR3: TGCGCCAGCAGCCAAGGTGGGACGGTGCTTTACGAGCAGTACTTC. Its protein product is CASSQGGTVLYEQYF.